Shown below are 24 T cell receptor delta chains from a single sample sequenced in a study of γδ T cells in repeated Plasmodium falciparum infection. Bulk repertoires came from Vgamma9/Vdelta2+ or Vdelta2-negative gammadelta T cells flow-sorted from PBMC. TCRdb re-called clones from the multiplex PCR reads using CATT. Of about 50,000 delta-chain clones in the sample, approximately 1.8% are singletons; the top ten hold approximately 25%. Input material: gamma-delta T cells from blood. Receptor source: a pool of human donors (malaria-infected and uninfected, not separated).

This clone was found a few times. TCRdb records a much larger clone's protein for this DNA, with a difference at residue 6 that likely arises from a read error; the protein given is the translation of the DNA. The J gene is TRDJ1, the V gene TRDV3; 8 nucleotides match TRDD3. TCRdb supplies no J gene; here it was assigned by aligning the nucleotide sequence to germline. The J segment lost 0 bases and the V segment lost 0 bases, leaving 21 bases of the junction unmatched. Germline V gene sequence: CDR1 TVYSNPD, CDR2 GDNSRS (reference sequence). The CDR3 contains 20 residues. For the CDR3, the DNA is TGTGCCTTTAGTCCTCATACCTTGACTGGGGGTAGACCGTACACCGATAAACTCATCTTT. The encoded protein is CAFSPHTLTGGRPYTDKLIF.

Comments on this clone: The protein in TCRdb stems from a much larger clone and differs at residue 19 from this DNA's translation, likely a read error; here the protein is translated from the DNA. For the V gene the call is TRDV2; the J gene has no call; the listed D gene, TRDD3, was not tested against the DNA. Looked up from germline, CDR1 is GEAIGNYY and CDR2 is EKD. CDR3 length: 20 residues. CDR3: CACDTILLGDTRAYTDKLTF. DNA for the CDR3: TGTGCCTGTGACACGATATTACTGGGGGATACGCGGGCTTACACCGATAAACTCACCTTT.

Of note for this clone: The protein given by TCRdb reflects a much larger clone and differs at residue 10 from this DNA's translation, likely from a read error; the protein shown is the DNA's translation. This chain's CDR3 is CAFPLPPNTNKLIF. CDR3 nucleotides: TGTGCCTTCCCCCTTCCCCCGAATACCAATAAACTCATCTTT. This chain connects TRDV3 to TRDJ1; D is possibly TRDD2 (6 bases). The J gene was not available in TCRdb and was assigned here by matching the DNA to germline segments. In germline, CDR1 is TVYSNPD, CDR2 GDNSRS (reference sequence). This CDR3 is 14 amino acids long. V was cut by 3 bases and J by 6 bases, with 20 bases left in between.

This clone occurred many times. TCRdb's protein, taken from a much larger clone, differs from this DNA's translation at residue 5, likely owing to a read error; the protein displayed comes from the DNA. DNA of the CDR3: TGTGCTCTTGGGGGAGGTTCGTACTTCCTATCGACATACTGGGGGATACGCTGGTACACCGATAAACTCATCTTT. Amino acid sequence: CALGGGSYFLSTYWGIRWYTDKLIF. The V call is TRDV1, the J call TRDJ1; 13 bases align to TRDD3. Here the J gene came from matching the DNA to germline, since TCRdb omits it. CDR1 is TSWWSYY and CDR2 is QGS in the germline V gene. Unmatched junction bases numbered 29, after V lost 4 bases and J lost 0 bases. The CDR3 totals 25 residues.

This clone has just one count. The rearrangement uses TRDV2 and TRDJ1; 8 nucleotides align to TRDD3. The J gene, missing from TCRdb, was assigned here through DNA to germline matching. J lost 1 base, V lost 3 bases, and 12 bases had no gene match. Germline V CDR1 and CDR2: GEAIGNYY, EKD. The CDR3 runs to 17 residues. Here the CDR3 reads CACDQLGARDFTDKLIF. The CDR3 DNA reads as TGTGCCTGTGACCAACTGGGGGCCCGTGACTTCACCGATAAACTCATCTTT.

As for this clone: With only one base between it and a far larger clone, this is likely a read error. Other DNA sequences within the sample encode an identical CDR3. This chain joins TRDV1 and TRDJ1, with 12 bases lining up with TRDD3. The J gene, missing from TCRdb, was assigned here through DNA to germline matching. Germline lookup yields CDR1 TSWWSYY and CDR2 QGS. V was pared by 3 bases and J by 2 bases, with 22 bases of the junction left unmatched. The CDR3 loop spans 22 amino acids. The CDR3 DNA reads TGTGCTCTTGGGGACAGGCGGATGCCTCGGTACTGGGGGATACCGTATACCGATAAACTCATCTTT. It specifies CALGDRRMPRYWGIPYTDKLIF.

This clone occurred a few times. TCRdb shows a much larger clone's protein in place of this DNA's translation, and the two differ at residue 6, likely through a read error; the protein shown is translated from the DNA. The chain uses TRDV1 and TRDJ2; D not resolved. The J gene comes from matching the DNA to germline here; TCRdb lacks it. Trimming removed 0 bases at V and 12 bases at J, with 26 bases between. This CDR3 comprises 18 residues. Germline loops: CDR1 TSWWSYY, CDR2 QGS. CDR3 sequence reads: CALGELPLPSLPVLELFF. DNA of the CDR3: TGTGCTCTTGGGGAACTCCCACTCCCCTCCCTGCCCGTCCTTGAACTCTTCTTT.

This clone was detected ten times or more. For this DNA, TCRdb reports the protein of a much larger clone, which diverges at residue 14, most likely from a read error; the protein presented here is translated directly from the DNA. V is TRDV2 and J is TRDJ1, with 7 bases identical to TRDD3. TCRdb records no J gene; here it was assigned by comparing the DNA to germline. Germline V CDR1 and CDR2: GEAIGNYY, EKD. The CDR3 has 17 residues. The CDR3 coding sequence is TGTGCCTGTGACACCGTGGGGGAGGCCCCGAGAACCGATGAACTCATCTTT. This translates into CACDTVGEAPRTDELIF.

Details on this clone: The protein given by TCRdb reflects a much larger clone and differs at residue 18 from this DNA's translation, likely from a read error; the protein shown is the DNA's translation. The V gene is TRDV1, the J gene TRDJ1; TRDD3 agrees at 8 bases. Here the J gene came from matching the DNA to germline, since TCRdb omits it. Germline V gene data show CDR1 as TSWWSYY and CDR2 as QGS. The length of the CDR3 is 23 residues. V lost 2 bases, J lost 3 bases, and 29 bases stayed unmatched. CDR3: CALGEGPDLPAHYWGPYADKLIF. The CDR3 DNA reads TGTGCTCTTGGGGAAGGCCCAGACCTTCCCGCTCATTACTGGGGGCCGTACGCCGATAAACTCATCTTT.

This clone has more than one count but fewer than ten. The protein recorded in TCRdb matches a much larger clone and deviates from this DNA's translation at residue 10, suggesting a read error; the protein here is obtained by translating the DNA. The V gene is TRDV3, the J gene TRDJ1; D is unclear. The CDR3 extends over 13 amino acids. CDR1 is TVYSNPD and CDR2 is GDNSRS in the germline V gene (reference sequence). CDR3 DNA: TGTGCCTTCCCATACTCGGACACCGATAGACTCATCTTT. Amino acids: CAFPYSDTDRLIF.

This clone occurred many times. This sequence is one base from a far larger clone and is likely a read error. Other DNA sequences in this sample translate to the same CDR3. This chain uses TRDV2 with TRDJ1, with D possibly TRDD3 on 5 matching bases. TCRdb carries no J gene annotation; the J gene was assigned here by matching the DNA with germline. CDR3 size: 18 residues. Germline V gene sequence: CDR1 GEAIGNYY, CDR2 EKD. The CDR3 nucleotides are TGTGCCTGTGACAGCCTCGGGGACGGACCTAAGTACACCGACAAACTCATCTTT. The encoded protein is CACDSLGDGPKYTDKLIF.

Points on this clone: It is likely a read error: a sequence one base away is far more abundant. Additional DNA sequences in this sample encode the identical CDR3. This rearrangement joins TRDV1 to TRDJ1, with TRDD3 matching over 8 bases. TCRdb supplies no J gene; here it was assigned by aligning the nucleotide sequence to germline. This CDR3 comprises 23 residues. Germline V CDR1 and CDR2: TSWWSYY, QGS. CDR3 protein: CALGVPSIPFHSTGGRAQDKLIF. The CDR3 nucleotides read TGTGCTCTGGGGGTTCCGTCTATTCCCTTCCACAGTACTGGGGGGCGAGCCCAGGATAAACTCATCTTT.

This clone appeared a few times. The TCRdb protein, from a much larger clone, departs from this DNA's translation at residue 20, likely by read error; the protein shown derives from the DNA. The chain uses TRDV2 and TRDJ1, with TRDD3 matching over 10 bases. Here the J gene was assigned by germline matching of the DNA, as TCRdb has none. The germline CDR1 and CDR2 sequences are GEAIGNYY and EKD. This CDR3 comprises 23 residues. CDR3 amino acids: CACGKHFLMRGIRSRGCTDELIF. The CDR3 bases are TGTGCCTGTGGCAAACACTTCCTAATGAGGGGGATACGCTCCCGGGGTTGCACCGATGAACTCATCTTT.

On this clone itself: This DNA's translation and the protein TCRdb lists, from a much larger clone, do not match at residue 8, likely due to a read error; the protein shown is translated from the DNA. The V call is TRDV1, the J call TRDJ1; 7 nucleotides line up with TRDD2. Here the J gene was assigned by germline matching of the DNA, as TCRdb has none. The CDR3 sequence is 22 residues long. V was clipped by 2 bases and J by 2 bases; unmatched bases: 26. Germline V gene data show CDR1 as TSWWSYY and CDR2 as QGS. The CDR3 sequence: CALGECYLPSLKTLGKTDKLIF. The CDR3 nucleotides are TGTGCTCTTGGGGAATGTTATCTTCCTTCCTTGAAAACTCTGGGCAAAACCGATAAACTCATCTTT.

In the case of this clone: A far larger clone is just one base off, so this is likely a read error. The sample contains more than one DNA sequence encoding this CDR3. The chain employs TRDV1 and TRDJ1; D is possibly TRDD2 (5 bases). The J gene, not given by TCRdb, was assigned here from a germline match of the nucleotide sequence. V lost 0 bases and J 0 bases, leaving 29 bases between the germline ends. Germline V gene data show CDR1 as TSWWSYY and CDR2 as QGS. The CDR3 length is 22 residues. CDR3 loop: CALGELPPYLTTGALYTDKLIF. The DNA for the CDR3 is TGTGCTCTTGGGGAACTCCCCCCCTACTTGACTACCGGGGCCTTGTACACCGATAAACTCATCTTT.

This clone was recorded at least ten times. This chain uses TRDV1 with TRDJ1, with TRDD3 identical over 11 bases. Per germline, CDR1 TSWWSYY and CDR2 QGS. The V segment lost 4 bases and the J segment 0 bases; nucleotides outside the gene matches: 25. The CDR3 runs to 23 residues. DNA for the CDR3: TGTGCTCTTGGGGTCATCATCGGGGAACCTACTCGACTGGGGGATAGGTACACCGATAAACTCATCTTT. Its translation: CALGVIIGEPTRLGDRYTDKLIF.

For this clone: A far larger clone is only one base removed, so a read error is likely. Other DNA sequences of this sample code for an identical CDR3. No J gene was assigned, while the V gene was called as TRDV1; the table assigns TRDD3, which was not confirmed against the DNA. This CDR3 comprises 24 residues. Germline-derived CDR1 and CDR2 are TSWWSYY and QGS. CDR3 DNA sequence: TGTGCTCTTGGACCATATCGGGCCCCTTCCTACGTGTTTACTGGGGGCCGTTACACCGATAAGCTCATCTTT. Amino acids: CALGPYRAPSYVFTGGRYTDKLIF.

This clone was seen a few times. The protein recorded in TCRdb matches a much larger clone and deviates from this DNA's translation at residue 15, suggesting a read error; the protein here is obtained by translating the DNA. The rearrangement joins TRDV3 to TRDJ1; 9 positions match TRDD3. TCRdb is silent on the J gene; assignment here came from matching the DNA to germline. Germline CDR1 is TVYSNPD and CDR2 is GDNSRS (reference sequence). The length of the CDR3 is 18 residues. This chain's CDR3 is CAFTASPAGGLPTDRLIF. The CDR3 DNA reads TGTGCCTTTACAGCGAGTCCCGCTGGGGGATTACCAACCGATAGACTCATCTTT.

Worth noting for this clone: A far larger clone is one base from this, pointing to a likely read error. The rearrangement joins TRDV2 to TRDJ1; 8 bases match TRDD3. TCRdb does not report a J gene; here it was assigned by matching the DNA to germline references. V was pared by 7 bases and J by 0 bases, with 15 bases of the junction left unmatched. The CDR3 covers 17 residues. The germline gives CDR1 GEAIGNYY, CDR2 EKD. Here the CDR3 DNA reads TGTGCCTGCGACGCACTGGGGGGGACCGATTACACCGATAAACTCATCTTT. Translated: CACDALGGTDYTDKLIF.

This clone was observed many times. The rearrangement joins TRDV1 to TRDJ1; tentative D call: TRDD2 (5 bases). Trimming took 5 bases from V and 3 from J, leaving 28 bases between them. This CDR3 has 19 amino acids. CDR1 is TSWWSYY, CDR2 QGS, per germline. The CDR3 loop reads CALGLPKGALYVLADKLIF. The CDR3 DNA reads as TGTGCTCTTGGGCTACCAAAGGGAGCCCTGTACGTCCTAGCCGATAAACTCATCTTT.

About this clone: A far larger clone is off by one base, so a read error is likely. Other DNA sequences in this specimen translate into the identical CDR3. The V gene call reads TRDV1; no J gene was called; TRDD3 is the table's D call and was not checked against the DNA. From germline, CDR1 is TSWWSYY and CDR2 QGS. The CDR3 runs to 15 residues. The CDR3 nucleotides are TGTGCCCTTGGGACTTATGAAACTGGGGGATACAGGGTCATCTTT. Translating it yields CALGTYETGGYRVIF.

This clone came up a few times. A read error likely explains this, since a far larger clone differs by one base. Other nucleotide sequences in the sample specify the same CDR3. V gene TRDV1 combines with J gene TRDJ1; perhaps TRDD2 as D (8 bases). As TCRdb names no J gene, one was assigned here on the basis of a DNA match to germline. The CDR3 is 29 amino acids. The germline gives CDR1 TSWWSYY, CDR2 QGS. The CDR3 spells CALGELDTYSSYKWIYWGSRTKKTDKLIF. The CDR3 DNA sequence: TGTGCTCTTGGGGAACTTGACACCTACTCTTCCTACAAGTGGATTTACTGGGGATCCCGTACAAAAAAAACCGACAAACTCATCTTT.

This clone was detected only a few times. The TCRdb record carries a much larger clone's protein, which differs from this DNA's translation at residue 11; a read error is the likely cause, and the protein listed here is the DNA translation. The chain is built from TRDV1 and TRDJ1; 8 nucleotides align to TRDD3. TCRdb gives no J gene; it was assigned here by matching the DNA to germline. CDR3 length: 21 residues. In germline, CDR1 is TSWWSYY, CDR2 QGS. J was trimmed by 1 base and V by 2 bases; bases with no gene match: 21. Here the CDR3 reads CALGEGTLSVPGDRGTDKLIF. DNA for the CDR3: TGTGCTCTTGGGGAAGGAACTTTATCCGTACCGGGGGATAGGGGCACCGATAAACTCATCTTT.

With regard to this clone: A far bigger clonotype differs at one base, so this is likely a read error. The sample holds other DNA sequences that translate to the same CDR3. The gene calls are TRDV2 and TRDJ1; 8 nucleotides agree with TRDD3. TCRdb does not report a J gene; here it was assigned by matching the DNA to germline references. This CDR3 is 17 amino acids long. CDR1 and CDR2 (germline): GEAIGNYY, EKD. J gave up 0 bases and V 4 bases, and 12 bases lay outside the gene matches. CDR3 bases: TGTGCCTGTGATCCCGTACTGGGGGTCCCGTACACCGATAAACTCATCTTT. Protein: CACDPVLGVPYTDKLIF.